This entry features one T cell receptor beta chain sequence. Its cognate antigen is unknown. This entry is derived from a study of CD8+ T cells in alopecia areata. General observations from the study: Elevated clonality characterized lesional scalp relative to normal scalp, particularly in alopecia totalis/universalis. Scalp data also include sequences from resident alphabeta T cells of normal skin.

The germline V gene has CDR1 SGHNT and CDR2 YYREEE (reference sequence). The CDR3 is 15 amino acids. The V segment lost 4 bases and the J segment 3 bases; nucleotides outside the gene matches: 6. cDNA reverse transcribed from extracted RNA served as the sequencing template. TCRdb's copy holds only in-frame clones and misses some; the assay was immunoSEQ multiplex PCR. The repertoire holds roughly 250,000 clones, with roughly two thirds as singletons. The source material was CD4+ T cells sorted from blood, sampled at week 0. The chain joins TRBV5-4 to TRBJ2-1; 8 bases are a match to TRBD1. The sequence was obtained from a human donor with alopecia areata. The CDR3 loop is CASSADREDYNEQFF. For the CDR3, the DNA is TGTGCCAGCAGCGCGGACAGGGAGGACTACAATGAGCAGTTCTTC. Using reference TRBV5-4 and TRBJ2-1 for the parts outside the CDR3, the full variable domain is ETGVTQSPTHLIKTRGQQVTLRCSSQSGHNTVSWYQQALGQGPQFIFQYYREEENGRGNFPPRFSGLQFPNYSSELNVNALELDDSALYLCASSADREDYNEQFFGPGTRLTVL.